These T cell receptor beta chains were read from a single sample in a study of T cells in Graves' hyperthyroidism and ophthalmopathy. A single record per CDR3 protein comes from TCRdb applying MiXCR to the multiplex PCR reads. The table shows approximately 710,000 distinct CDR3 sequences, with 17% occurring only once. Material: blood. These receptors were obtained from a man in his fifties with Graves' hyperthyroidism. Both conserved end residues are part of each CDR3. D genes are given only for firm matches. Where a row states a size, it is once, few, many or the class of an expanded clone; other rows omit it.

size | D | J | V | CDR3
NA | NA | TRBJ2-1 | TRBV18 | CASSPANWESYNEQFF
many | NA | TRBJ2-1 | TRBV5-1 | CASSLPRGGSRYNEQFF
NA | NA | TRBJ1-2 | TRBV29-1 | CSVTFRGNYGYTF
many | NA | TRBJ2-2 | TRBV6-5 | CASSYQLTNTGELFF
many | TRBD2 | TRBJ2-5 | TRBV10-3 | CAISAEGTSRGETQYF
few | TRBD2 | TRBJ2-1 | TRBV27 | CASSRASSGRAFEQFF
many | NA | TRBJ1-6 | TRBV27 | CASTQPPYNLLHF
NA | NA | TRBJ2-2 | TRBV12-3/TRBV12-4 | CASQAGEVTGELFF
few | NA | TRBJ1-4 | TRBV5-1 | CASSLGGGPNEKLFF
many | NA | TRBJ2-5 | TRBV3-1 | CASSQRGGFLVTQYF
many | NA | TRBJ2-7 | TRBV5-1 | CASSLVDGGEQYF
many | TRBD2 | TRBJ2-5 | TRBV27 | CASSPGTSLYQETQYF
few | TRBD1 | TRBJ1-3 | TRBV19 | CASTGVDGNTIYF
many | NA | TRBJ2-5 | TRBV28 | CASRRAPPQETQYF
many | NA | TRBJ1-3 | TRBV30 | CAWRRGPRTIYF
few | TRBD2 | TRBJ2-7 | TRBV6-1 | CASSSVSPGLAIPYEQYF